Listed below are T cell receptor beta chains from one sample, sequenced in a study of T cells in Graves' hyperthyroidism and ophthalmopathy. TCRdb re-analysed the multiplex PCR reads in MiXCR, keeping a single row per CDR3 protein. The sample holds 650,000 to 750,000 distinct CDR3 sequences, approximately 14% seen once. Source material: blood. The source of these receptors is a woman aged 18 to 35 with Graves' hyperthyroidism. The conserved cysteine and the conserved F or W are not part of the CDR3 here. Expanded clones are given a class, and other clones once, few, many or no size at all.

>TRBV7-8|many
ASSFRSGPLNTEAF
>TRBV29-1|.
SVEQRPKSQF
>TRBV5-1|many
ASAIGGRDNQPQH
>TRBV13|few
ASSSVGGLNTEAF
>TRBV30|many
AWRDRGSREQY
>TRBV27|few
ASSLSIGVHPQH
>TRBV7-3|many
ASSYQGLAGYNEQF
>TRBV30|few
AWSSGTGFDEQY
>TRBV12-3/TRBV12-4|many
ASSLPSVAYNEQF
>TRBV4-3|.
ASSQDRVGPNYGYT
>TRBV27|many
ASSSLTPTEAF
>TRBV19|once
ASSIGRGSGNTIY
>TRBV7-6|few
ASSLDPPNQGFGYEQY
>TRBV10-3|few
AIREGSDDSNQPQH
>TRBV5-4|many
ASSFNSRFSQDEQY
>TRBV12-3/TRBV12-4|many
ASSSGGSNYGYT
>TRBV12-3/TRBV12-4|many
ASTQTGIPNSPLH
>TRBV14|few
ASSPATFVEQY
>TRBV11-2|many
ASARAQETQY
>TRBV7-9|.
ASSGSLTTGELF
>TRBV7-9|.
ASSDSGRGYEQY
>TRBV6-6|few
ASSYSGALYEQY
>TRBV30|many
AWSGQVRSPLH
>TRBV12-3/TRBV12-4|few
ASSLYGSLPYNEQF
>TRBV7-2|few
ASSLARYEEQY
>TRBV30|few
AWSVGLAGVDEQF
>TRBV20-1|many
SARADVVFPGQPQETQY
>TRBV24-1|.
ATPQPTLNTEAF
>TRBV19|few
ASSISDGLGIRY
>TRBV6-5|.
ASSYSAGQGGTGELF
>TRBV12-3/TRBV12-4|many
ASSLDGLGGYT
>TRBV6-5|few
ASSSTPDIRFSYEQY
>TRBV20-1|many
SASRLESMRETQY
>TRBV6-1|many
ASRPGGGGTDTQY
>TRBV20-1|.
SAEAGGLDLNEQY
>TRBV27|many
ASRARSGDSYEQY
>TRBV18|many
ASSPPFSGSYPSEQY
>TRBV6-1|few
ASSERGGIYEQY
>TRBV12-3/TRBV12-4|few
ASSLTGGASEAF
>TRBV9|few
ASSPTGQLNQPQH
>TRBV5-1|few
ASSLSAGGVYEQY
>TRBV29-1|.
SVDQGGYYGYT
>TRBV28|many
ASRSTGASTDTQY
>TRBV4-1|.
ASSQDRVAGRMLMNTEAF
>TRBV28|many
ASSSPRLAYYEQY